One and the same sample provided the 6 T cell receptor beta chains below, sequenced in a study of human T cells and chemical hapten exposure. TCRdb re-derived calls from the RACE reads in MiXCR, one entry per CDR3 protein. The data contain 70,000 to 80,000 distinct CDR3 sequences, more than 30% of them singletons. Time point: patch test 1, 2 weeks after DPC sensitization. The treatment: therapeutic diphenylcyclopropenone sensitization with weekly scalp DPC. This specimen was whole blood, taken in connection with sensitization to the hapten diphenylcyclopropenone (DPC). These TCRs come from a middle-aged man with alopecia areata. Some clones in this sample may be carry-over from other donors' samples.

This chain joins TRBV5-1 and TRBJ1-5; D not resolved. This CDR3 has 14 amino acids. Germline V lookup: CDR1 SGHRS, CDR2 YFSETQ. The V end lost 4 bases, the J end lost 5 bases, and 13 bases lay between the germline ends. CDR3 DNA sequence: TGCGCCAGCAGCCCGGGAGGAGTTCATCAGCCCCAGCATTTT. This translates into CASSPGGVHQPQHF.

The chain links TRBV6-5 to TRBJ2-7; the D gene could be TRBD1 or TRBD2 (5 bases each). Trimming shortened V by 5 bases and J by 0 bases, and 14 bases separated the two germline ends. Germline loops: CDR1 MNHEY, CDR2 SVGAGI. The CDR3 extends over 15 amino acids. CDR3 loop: CASSLGTSSSYEQYF. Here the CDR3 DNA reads TGTGCCAGCAGTCTAGGGACGTCGAGCTCCTACGAGCAGTACTTC.

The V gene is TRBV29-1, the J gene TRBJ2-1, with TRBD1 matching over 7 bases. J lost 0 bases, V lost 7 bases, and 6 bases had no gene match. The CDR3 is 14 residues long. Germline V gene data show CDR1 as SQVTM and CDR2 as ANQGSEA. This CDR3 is CSAVKGASYNEQFF. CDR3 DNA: TGCAGCGCCGTTAAGGGGGCCTCCTACAATGAGCAGTTCTTC.

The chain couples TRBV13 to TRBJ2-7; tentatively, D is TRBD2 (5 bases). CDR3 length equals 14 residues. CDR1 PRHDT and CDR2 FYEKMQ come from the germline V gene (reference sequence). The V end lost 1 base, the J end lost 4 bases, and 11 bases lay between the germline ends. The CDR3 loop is CASSLALARYEQYF. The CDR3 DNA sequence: TGTGCCAGCAGCTTAGCCCTAGCTCGGTACGAGCAGTACTTC.

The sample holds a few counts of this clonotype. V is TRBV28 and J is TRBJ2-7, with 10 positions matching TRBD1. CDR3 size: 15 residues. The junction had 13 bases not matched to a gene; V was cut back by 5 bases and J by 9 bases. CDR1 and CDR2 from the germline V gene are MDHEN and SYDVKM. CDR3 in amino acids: CASSLHPGTGARQYF. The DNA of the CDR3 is TGTGCCAGCAGTCTCCACCCCGGGACAGGGGCTAGGCAGTACTTC.

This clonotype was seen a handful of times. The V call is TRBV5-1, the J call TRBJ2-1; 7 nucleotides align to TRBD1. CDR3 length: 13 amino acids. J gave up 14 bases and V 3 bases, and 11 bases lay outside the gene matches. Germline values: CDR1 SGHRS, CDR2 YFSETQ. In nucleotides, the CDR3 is TGCGCCAGCAGCTGGGCTCCCGACAGGGATGAGTTCTTC. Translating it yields CASSWAPDRDEFF.